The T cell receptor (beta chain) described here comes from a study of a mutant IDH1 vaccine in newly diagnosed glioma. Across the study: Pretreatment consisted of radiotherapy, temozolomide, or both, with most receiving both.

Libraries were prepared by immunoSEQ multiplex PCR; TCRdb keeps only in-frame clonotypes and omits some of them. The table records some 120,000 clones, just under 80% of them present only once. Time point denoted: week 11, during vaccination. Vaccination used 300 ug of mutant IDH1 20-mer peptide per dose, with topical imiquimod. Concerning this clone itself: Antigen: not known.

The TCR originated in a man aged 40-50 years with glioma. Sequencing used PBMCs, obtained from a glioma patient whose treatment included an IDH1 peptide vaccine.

CDR3 coding DNA: TGTGCCAGCAGCAAAGCGCGGAACAGATCATACGAGCAGTACTTC. Amino acid sequence: CASSKARNRSYEQYF. The V gene is TRBV21-1, the J gene TRBJ2-7. TRBV21-1 is shown as a pseudogene. This CDR3 has 15 residues.